A single sample is the source of the 10 T cell receptor beta chains below, sequenced in a study of T cell responses to AZD1222 COVID-19 vaccine. The protocol was immunoSEQ multiplex PCR, while the TCRdb copy is restricted to in-frame clones and leaves out a portion. The sample lists 150,000 or so clones, 90% seen once, with approximately 20% in the top ten. Here the sequenced sample was peripheral blood, taken on day 0 of AZD1222 vaccination. These receptors were collected from an adult in good health.

As to this clone: Other DNA sequences in this sample translate to the same CDR3. The chain joins TRBV7-2 to TRBJ1-1; D is undetermined. The germline V gene encodes CDR1 SGHTA and CDR2 FQGNSA. The CDR3 contains 13 residues. Trimming shortened V by 1 base and J by 1 base, and 4 bases separated the two germline ends. The CDR3 DNA reads TGTGCCAGCAGCTTAGGGCGGAACACTGAAGCTTTCTTT. Protein sequence: CASSLGRNTEAFF.

The rearrangement links TRBV6-5 to TRBJ2-6; D is uncertain. V lost 0 bases to trimming and J lost 2 bases, with 8 bases between them. The CDR3 contains 16 residues. Germline V gives CDR1 MNHEY, CDR2 SVGAGI. Here the CDR3 reads CASSYSSQAGANVLTF. The CDR3 DNA is TGTGCCAGCAGTTACTCTTCTCAGGCTGGGGCCAACGTCCTGACTTTC.

The chain carries TRBV6-2 or TRBV6-3 and TRBJ1-6; 8 positions agree with TRBD1. Germline V gene data show CDR1 as MNHEY and CDR2 as SVGEGT. This CDR3 has 18 amino acids. V lost 0 bases and J lost 0; bases outside the gene matches: 4. The CDR3: CASSYSGDRSSYNSPLHF. The DNA of the CDR3 is TGTGCCAGCAGTTACTCGGGGGACAGGAGCTCCTATAATTCACCCCTCCACTTT.

The chain is built from TRBV4-2 and TRBJ2-1; D is perhaps TRBD1 (5 bases). The CDR3 extends over 13 amino acids. V shed 0 bases and J shed 7 bases, with 7 bases lying between them. The germline V gene encodes CDR1 LGHNA and CDR2 YNFKEQ. Here the CDR3 reads CASSQEGRNEQFF. CDR3 DNA sequence: TGTGCCAGCAGCCAAGAGGGGCGAAATGAGCAGTTCTTC.

The chain combines TRBV25-1 with TRBJ2-2; 10 positions agree with TRBD1. The V gene end was trimmed by 4 bases and the J gene end by 7 bases; junction bases not matched to a gene: 6. This CDR3 is built from 15 residues. In germline, CDR1 is MGHDK, CDR2 SYGVNS. The CDR3 coding sequence is TGTGCCAGCAGTGGTCCGGGACAGGGGAGCGGGGAGCTGTTTTTT. It codes for CASSGPGQGSGELFF.

The chain has TRBV30 and TRBJ2-7, with D possibly being TRBD1 (5 bases). The germline CDR1 and CDR2 sequences are GTSNPN and SVGIG (reference sequence). Trimming shortened V by 1 base and J by 1 base, and 11 bases separated the two germline ends. The CDR3 is 14 residues long. The DNA of the CDR3 is TGTGCCTGGAGTGAGTACAGGTATTCCTACGAGCAGTACTTC. Amino acid sequence: CAWSEYRYSYEQYF.

The gene calls are TRBV2 and TRBJ1-3, with unresolved D. Germline V gives CDR1 SNHLY, CDR2 FYNNEI. This CDR3 has 15 amino acids. Trimming shortened V by 2 bases and J by 0 bases, and 8 bases separated the two germline ends. DNA for the CDR3: TGTGCCAGCAGTGAAAACACACTCTCTGGAAACACCATATATTTT. This encodes CASSENTLSGNTIYF.

The chain couples TRBV5-1 to TRBJ1-2; TRBD1 matches 9 bases. The ends lost 4 bases at V and 2 bases at J; junction bases unmatched: 6. There are 15 residues in the CDR3. Germline loops: CDR1 SGHRS, CDR2 YFSETQ. CDR3 region: CASSPFGQGNYGYTF. CDR3 DNA: TGCGCCAGCAGCCCCTTCGGACAGGGGAACTATGGCTACACCTTC.

This chain links TRBV24-1 with TRBJ2-7; D remains ambiguous. There are 11 residues in the CDR3. V lost 9 bases, J lost 6 bases, and 11 bases lay in between. Germline-derived CDR1 and CDR2 are KGHDR and SFDVKD. The CDR3 spells CATPLQAEQYF. The CDR3 nucleotides are TGTGCCACCCCACTGCAGGCCGAGCAGTACTTC.

V and J are TRBV3-1 (or the pseudogene TRBV3-2) and TRBJ2-5, with a possible D match to TRBD1 (5 bases). The CDR3 loop spans 12 amino acids. From germline, CDR1 is LGHDT and CDR2 YNNKEL (reference sequence). Trimming cost V 5 bases and J 4 bases, with 8 bases left between them. As DNA, the CDR3 is TGTGCCAGCAGCTGGGGCCCAGAGACCCAGTACTTC. Translated, it gives CASSWGPETQYF.